This record covers a single TCR beta chain. Antigen unknown. Per sample, a minimum of 6.5 million PBMCs were isolated. The sample comes from a study of blood T cells in healthy people across ages. Study-wide points: Fewer expanded clones and more diversity marked long-lived versus aged donors.

The use of a sample-barcoded 5' primer and a J-beta primer mix characterized a second PCR of about 6 to 11 cycles. TCRdb analysed the 5' RACE reads with MiXCR anew, one entry per CDR3 protein. The sample lists under 850,000 distinct CDR3 sequences, about 34% occurring once. This sequence originates from a man younger than 30 in good health. Input material: blood.

CDR3 region: CASSPRQGGKTQYF. For the CDR3, the DNA is TGTGCCAGCAGCCCACGACAGGGGGGGAAGACCCAGTACTTC. The rearrangement joins TRBV7-9 to TRBJ2-5, with TRBD1 matching over 9 bases. V was pared by 5 bases and J by 6 bases, with 7 bases of the junction left unmatched. Germline CDR1 and CDR2: SEHNR and FQNEAQ (reference sequence). The CDR3 totals 14 residues.